Shown below are 11 T cell receptor beta chains from a single sample sequenced in a study of cytomegalovirus exposure and HLA in healthy donors. PCR was performed using 60 Vbeta and 13 Jbeta primers. Some clones are missing from TCRdb's copy, which holds only in-frame ones; the method was immunoSEQ multiplex PCR. The profile shows about 82,000 clones, approximately 80% of them singletons. Sequencing was carried out using PBMCs. These receptors came from a man between 50 and 59 years old in good health and CMV-seronegative.

This clone turned up a few times. The chain recombines TRBV6-1 with TRBJ2-5; D is perhaps TRBD1 (5 bases). Germline CDR1 MNHNS, CDR2 SASEGT. Deletions cut 0 bases from V and 5 bases from J, with 19 bases between. CDR3 length equals 17 residues. CDR3 sequence (DNA): TGTGCCAGCAGTGAAGCTTCATTTCGTCAGGGTAAGGAGACCCAGTACTTC. It codes for CASSEASFRQGKETQYF.

The genes are TRBV5-6 and TRBJ2-6; D is unresolved. With 4 bases removed from V and 0 bases from J, the gap between germline ends came to 5 bases. Germline values: CDR1 SGHDT, CDR2 YYEEEE. The CDR3 loop spans 14 amino acids. The CDR3 here is CASSLISGANVLTF. CDR3 DNA sequence: TGTGCCAGCAGCCTTATCTCTGGGGCCAACGTCCTGACTTTC.

The V call is TRBV5-4, the J call TRBJ1-2; possible D gene TRBD1, 6 bases. Germline lookup yields CDR1 SGHNT and CDR2 YYREEE (reference sequence). V lost 3 bases, J lost 4 bases, and 13 bases lay in between. There are 14 residues in the CDR3. The CDR3 DNA is TGTGCCAGCAGCTCCGCGGGGGGCCTCTATGGCTACACCTTC. Encoded protein: CASSSAGGLYGYTF.

The chain employs TRBV7-3 and TRBJ2-2; D uncertain. The CDR3 covers 13 residues. With 4 bases removed from V and 0 bases from J, the gap between germline ends came to 3 bases. Germline V CDR1 and CDR2: SGHTA, FQGTGA. The CDR3 DNA sequence: TGTGCCAGCAGCTACACGAACACCGGGGAGCTGTTTTTT. Translated: CASSYTNTGELFF.

V and J are TRBV5-4 and TRBJ2-7; a possible D gene is TRBD2 (6 bases). The ends were cut back, 2 bases at V and 2 bases at J, with 14 bases in the middle. Looked up from germline, CDR1 is SGHNT and CDR2 is YYREEE (reference sequence). This CDR3 is 15 amino acids long. The CDR3 region is CASSLGAGLAYEQYF. CDR3 in DNA: TGTGCCAGCAGCTTAGGTGCGGGGTTAGCCTACGAGCAGTACTTC.

The genes are TRBV9 and TRBJ1-3, with D tentatively TRBD1 (5 bases). Germline-derived CDR1 and CDR2 are SGDLS and YYNGEE. V lost 0 bases and J lost 4, with 11 bases in between. CDR3 size: 15 residues. The CDR3 sequence is CASSVEGVSGNTIYF. CDR3 bases: TGTGCCAGCAGCGTAGAAGGGGTTTCCGGAAACACCATATATTTT.

V and J are TRBV4-3 and TRBJ1-3; D not certain. In germline, CDR1 is LGHNA, CDR2 YSLEER. The CDR3 spans 15 residues. V gave up 0 bases and J gave up 0 bases, with 6 bases separating them. The CDR3 here is CASSQDSSSGNTIYF. CDR3 DNA: TGCGCCAGCAGCCAAGACTCCAGCTCTGGAAACACCATATATTTT.

This chain connects TRBV7-8 to TRBJ1-1; 8 positions agree with TRBD1. The CDR3 length is 14 residues. J gave up 0 bases and V 6 bases, and 3 bases lay outside the gene matches. CDR1 is SGHVS and CDR2 is FQNEAQ in the germline V gene. The CDR3 spells CASRRQGLNTEAFF. As DNA, the CDR3 is TGTGCCAGCAGGAGACAGGGGCTGAACACTGAAGCTTTCTTT.

The genes are TRBV7-3 and TRBJ2-2; 7 bases map to TRBD2. This CDR3 has 13 residues. Germline-derived CDR1 and CDR2 are SGHTA and FQGTGA. Losses at the gene ends were 6 bases for V and 4 bases for J; bases not matched to a gene: 2. The CDR3 loop reads CASSWGGTGELFF. In DNA, the CDR3 is TGTGCCAGCAGTTGGGGGGGCACCGGGGAGCTGTTTTTT.

This chain links TRBV5-1 with TRBJ2-5, with a possible D match to TRBD2 (5 bases). V was trimmed by 3 bases and J by 0 bases, leaving 15 bases between them. The CDR3 contains 16 residues. Germline-derived CDR1 and CDR2 are SGHRS and YFSETQ. The CDR3 DNA reads as TGCGCCAGCAGCTCCTGGACGGGGAGAAACCAAGAGACCCAGTACTTC. Its translation: CASSSWTGRNQETQYF.

This sequence joins TRBV4-2 and TRBJ2-3, with 9 nucleotides matching TRBD2. V gave up 0 bases and J gave up 4 bases; unmatched junction bases: 2. Germline CDR1 LGHNA, CDR2 YNFKEQ. The CDR3 loop spans 15 amino acids. The CDR3 sequence: CASSQDPSGADTQYF. The DNA for the CDR3 is TGTGCCAGCAGCCAAGATCCTAGCGGGGCAGATACGCAGTATTTT.